Described below is a single TCR beta chain sequence and its context. The CDR3 consists of 14 residues. The germline V gene encodes CDR1 KGHSH and CDR2 LQKENI. Trimming pared 3 bases from V and 2 bases from J, leaving 8 bases between. Per the original data handling: Estimation of nucleated cell counts was performed using reference gene primer amplification. Here immunoSEQ multiplex PCR was the method, and the copy in TCRdb shows in-frame clones only, minus some. The DNA gave D and trimming, while V, J and clone size come from that table. The data show under 350,000 clones, with around 90% seen just once and about 1.7% held by the top ten. The sample belongs to a study of blood T cell repertoires in COVID-19. Study at large: The cDNA or gDNA used as material had been derived from T cells, B-cell-depleted T cells, or PBMCs.

Assignment of participants to cohorts was predicated upon participant-reported clinical history. Cohort 3 recovery required two negative PCRs, clearance, or symptom resolution. This TCR was recovered from a woman aged 40-49 years who had recovered from COVID-19. The chain employs TRBV18 and TRBJ2-1; the D is unclear. The sequenced sample was PBMCs or T cells enriched from blood (not recorded which). The CDR3 bases are TGTGCCAGCTCACCCTCCTATGCCTACAATGAGCAGTTCTTC. Translating it yields CASSPSYAYNEQFF.